Below, 27 T cell receptor beta chains from the same sample are listed, as sequenced in a study of cytomegalovirus exposure and HLA in healthy donors. Only in-frame clones appear in the TCRdb table, and some are missing; sequencing was by immunoSEQ multiplex PCR. The table has 150,000 to 200,000 clones, about 82% seen once; the top ten hold more than 1.1%. Sequenced input: PBMCs. The origin of the receptors is a woman aged 18 to 35 in good health and CMV-seronegative.

This sequence joins TRBV6-5 and TRBJ2-1, with D possibly being TRBD1 (5 bases). CDR3 length equals 16 residues. Germline CDR1 reads MNHEY; CDR2 reads SVGAGI. V lost 2 bases and J 2 bases, leaving 13 bases between the germline ends. CDR3 coding DNA: TGTGCCAGCAGTTACGGGGCAGTTTTCCCCTACAATGAGCAGTTCTTC. Encoded protein: CASSYGAVFPYNEQFF.

The rearrangement joins TRBV6-1 to TRBJ1-1, with D possibly matching TRBD1 (5 bases). Trimming took 4 bases from V and 0 from J, leaving 9 bases between them. The CDR3 extends over 14 amino acids. Germline values: CDR1 MNHNS, CDR2 SASEGT. For the CDR3, the DNA is TGTGCCAGCAGTGCTGGGGGGTTGAACACTGAAGCTTTCTTT. Translation gives CASSAGGLNTEAFF.

This chain connects TRBV5-5 to TRBJ1-5; 10 bases fit TRBD1. Trimming removed 3 bases from V and 5 bases from J; junction bases left unmatched: 5. Germline-derived CDR1 and CDR2 are SGHKS and YYEKEE (reference sequence). CDR3 size: 15 residues. The CDR3 DNA is TGTGCCAGCAGCTGGGACAGGGGAAGGGATCAGCCCCAGCATTTT. Its protein product is CASSWDRGRDQPQHF.

The chain carries TRBV19 and TRBJ2-7; weak D call: TRBD1 (6 bases). The CDR3 spans 14 residues. V was cut by 3 bases and J by 2 bases, with 11 bases left in between. The germline V gene encodes CDR1 LNHDA and CDR2 SQIVND (reference sequence). The CDR3 coding sequence is TGTGCCAGTAGTATGTTCAGGGGTGCCTACGAGCAGTACTTC. This sequence encodes CASSMFRGAYEQYF.

The chain has TRBV9 and TRBJ2-5, with 12 bases fitting TRBD2. The CDR3 has 18 amino acids. Germline V lookup: CDR1 SGDLS, CDR2 YYNGEE. Trimming cost V 0 bases and J 1 base; bases outside gene matches: 7. The CDR3 DNA sequence: TGTGCCAGCAGCGTAGCGGCTAGCGGGAGGGGAGGCCAAGAGACCCAGTACTTC. Protein sequence: CASSVAASGRGGQETQYF.

The gene calls are TRBV9 and TRBJ2-3, with TRBD2 identical over 8 bases. This CDR3 has 16 amino acids. Germline values: CDR1 SGDLS, CDR2 YYNGEE. Trimming at V came to 3 bases and at J to 1 base, leaving 7 bases not matched to a gene. CDR3 in DNA: TGTGCCAGCAGCGCCTCCCTAGCGGGCGGCACAGATACGCAGTATTTT. It codes for CASSASLAGGTDTQYF.

This clone has a single count. The same CDR3 arises from other DNA sequences in this sample as well. This chain uses TRBV30 with TRBJ2-5, with D possibly TRBD2 on 5 matching bases. The CDR3 is made up of 13 amino acids. Germline V gene data show CDR1 as GTSNPN and CDR2 as SVGIG (reference sequence). The V end was cut by 1 base, the J end by 1 base, with 7 bases between. CDR3 nucleotides: TGTGCCTGGAGTGGCGGGCTCCAAGAGACCCAGTACTTC. Translated, it gives CAWSGGLQETQYF.

The CDR3 DNA sequence: TGTGCCAGCAGCCAAGATCTAGGAGCGGGGCGCGGGGAAAAACTGTTTTTT. This encodes CASSQDLGAGRGEKLFF. The V gene is TRBV4-2, the J gene TRBJ1-4; a possible D gene is TRBD1 (5 bases). Per germline, CDR1 LGHNA and CDR2 YNFKEQ. The CDR3 loop spans 17 amino acids. Trimming cost V 0 bases and J 8 bases, with 19 bases left between them.

This sequence joins TRBV29-1 and TRBJ2-7; 9 bases line up with TRBD1. Unmatched junction bases numbered 11, after V lost 1 base and J lost 7 bases. This CDR3 has 15 residues. The germline gives CDR1 SQVTM, CDR2 ANQGSEA. The CDR3 spells CSVEVNRGQLREQYF. CDR3 DNA sequence: TGCAGCGTTGAAGTGAACAGGGGGCAATTGCGGGAGCAGTACTTC.

The chain recombines TRBV9 with TRBJ1-2, with 8 bases matching TRBD1. In germline, CDR1 is SGDLS, CDR2 YYNGEE. The CDR3 totals 15 residues. V trimming: 3 bases; J trimming: 0 bases; junction bases outside the gene matches: 4. CDR3 region: CASSENRGTNYGYTF. The CDR3 DNA reads TGTGCCAGCAGCGAGAACAGGGGGACTAACTATGGCTACACCTTC.

The rearrangement uses TRBV5-1 and TRBJ2-3, with D perhaps matching TRBD2 (6 bases). Germline CDR1 reads SGHRS; CDR2 reads YFSETQ. This CDR3 contains 18 residues. V was cut by 0 bases and J by 2 bases, with 19 bases left in between. CDR3 sequence (DNA): TGCGCCAGCAGCTTGGGTCTTCGCGGGGTAACCAACACAGATACGCAGTATTTT. This gives the protein CASSLGLRGVTNTDTQYF.

In the case of this clone: Additional DNA sequences in this sample encode the identical CDR3. The V gene is TRBV5-1, the J gene TRBJ1-2, with 9 bases matching TRBD1. Unmatched junction bases numbered 6, after V lost 4 bases and J lost 8 bases. This CDR3 is 13 amino acids long. From germline, CDR1 is SGHRS and CDR2 YFSETQ. The CDR3 DNA follows: TGCGCCAGCAGCCCGGACAGGGGAGACGGCTACACCTTC. Protein product: CASSPDRGDGYTF.

This chain connects TRBV18 to TRBJ1-5; tentatively, D is TRBD1 (5 bases). This CDR3 contains 15 residues. The germline V gene has CDR1 KGHSH and CDR2 LQKENI. Trimming stripped 4 bases from V and 2 bases from J, with 12 bases between. The chain's CDR3 is CASSQTVGGNQPQHF. The CDR3 DNA is TGTGCCAGCTCACAGACAGTTGGGGGCAATCAGCCCCAGCATTTT. The whole variable domain, filled in from reference TRBV18 and TRBJ1-5, reads NAGVMQNPRHLVRRRGQEARLRCSPMKGHSHVYWYRQLPEEGLKFMVYLQKENIIDESGMPKERFSAEFPKEGPSILRIQQVVRGDSAAYFCASSQTVGGNQPQHFGDGTRLSIL.

This sequence joins TRBV12-5 and TRBJ2-7, with 7 bases identical to TRBD1. V dropped 0 bases and J dropped 5; count of bases not matched to a gene: 7. Germline CDR1 LGHNT, CDR2 FRNRAP. The CDR3 loop spans 15 amino acids. The CDR3 here is CASGLVGRQGHEQYF. The CDR3 DNA is TGTGCTAGTGGTTTGGTAGGGCGACAGGGTCACGAGCAGTACTTC.

J is TRBJ1-2 and V is TRBV5-8, with D unclear. The CDR3 spans 13 residues. Trimming pared 7 bases from V and 8 bases from J, leaving 18 bases between. The germline V gene has CDR1 SGHTS and CDR2 YDEGEE. The CDR3 here is CASAPQERGGYTF. The CDR3 region has the DNA TGTGCCAGCGCCCCCCAGGAGCGCGGGGGCTACACCTTC. The variable domain in full, with the rest retrieved from reference TRBV5-8 and TRBJ1-2, is EAGVTQSPTHLIKTRGQQATLRCSPISGHTSVYWYQQALGLGLQFLLWYDEGEERNRGNFPPRFSGRQFPNYSSELNVNALELEDSALYLCASAPQERGGYTFGSGTRLTVV.

This sequence joins TRBV27 and TRBJ2-7; 9 bases fit TRBD1. Trimming removed 6 bases from V and 2 bases from J; junction bases left unmatched: 2. Germline CDR1 MNHEY, CDR2 SMNVEV (reference sequence). The CDR3 sequence is 13 residues long. The CDR3 spells CASRTGGTYEQYF. The CDR3 DNA sequence: TGTGCCAGCAGGACAGGGGGAACCTACGAGCAGTACTTC.

V usage is TRBV7-7 and J usage is TRBJ2-5, with a weak D call TRBD1 (6 bases). V lost 2 bases to trimming and J lost 5 bases, with 15 bases between them. The CDR3 consists of 15 residues. CDR1 and CDR2 from the germline V gene are SSHAT and FNYEAQ (reference sequence). The CDR3 nucleotides read TGTGCCAGCAGCTTAATTGGACAGCAAGAGGAGACCCAGTACTTC. Translation gives CASSLIGQQEETQYF. Looking up the rest from reference TRBV7-7 and TRBJ2-5 gives the full variable domain: GAGVSQSPRYKVTKRGQDVTLRCDPISSHATLYWYQQALGQGPEFLTYFNYEAQPDKSGLPSDRFSAERPEGSISTLTIQRTEQRDSAMYRCASSLIGQQEETQYFGPGTRLLVL.

The chain joins TRBV2 to TRBJ2-5; a possible D gene is TRBD1 (6 bases). The CDR3 consists of 15 residues. V lost 2 bases to trimming and J lost 5 bases, with 15 bases between them. The germline V gene has CDR1 SNHLY and CDR2 FYNNEI. The DNA of the CDR3 is TGTGCCAGCAGTGAATACAGGGTCTATGGGGAGACCCAGTACTTC. Translation gives CASSEYRVYGETQYF.

V gene TRBV21-1 combines with J gene TRBJ2-1; the D call in the table, TRBD2, was not verified against the DNA. TRBV21-1 corresponds to a pseudogene. The CDR3 sequence is 17 residues long. CDR3 loop: CASKSARRGDSDNEQFF. The CDR3 nucleotides are TGTGCCAGCAAGTCTGCCCGTCGAGGGGACTCTGACAATGAGCAGTTCTTC.

In its sample, this clone was seen a few times. CDR3 region: CASSFAGSDTIYF. As DNA, the CDR3 is TGTGCCAGCAGCTTTGCAGGGTCGGACACCATATATTTT. The rearrangement uses TRBV5-4 and TRBJ1-3; possible D gene TRBD1, 5 bases. Germline loops: CDR1 SGHNT, CDR2 YYREEE (reference sequence). Deletions cut 2 bases from V and 8 bases from J, with 11 bases between. CDR3 length: 13 residues.

This clone was seen just once. The chain links TRBV29-1 to TRBJ1-1; weak D call: TRBD1 (6 bases). CDR1 is SQVTM, CDR2 ANQGSEA, per germline. CDR3 length: 13 residues. Trimming removed 2 bases from V and 4 bases from J, with 11 bases in between. This CDR3 reads CSVERGGGTEAFF. CDR3 coding DNA: TGCAGCGTTGAAAGGGGGGGCGGCACTGAAGCTTTCTTT. Looking up the rest from reference TRBV29-1 and TRBJ1-1 gives the full variable domain: SAVISQKPSRDICQRGTSLTIQCQVDSQVTMMFWYRQQPGQSLTLIATANQGSEATYESGFVIDKFPISRPNLTFSTLTVSNMSPEDSSIYLCSVERGGGTEAFFGQGTRLTVV.

Concerning this clone itself: Other DNA variants within this sample encode the same CDR3. The V gene is TRBV5-1, the J gene TRBJ2-3, with D perhaps matching TRBD2 (6 bases). The ends were cut back, 5 bases at V and 0 bases at J, with 10 bases in the middle. This CDR3 has 14 residues. Germline V CDR1 and CDR2: SGHRS, YFSETQ. CDR3 nucleotides: TGCGCCAGCAGTTCCGCGGGAAGCACAGATACGCAGTATTTT. Residues: CASSSAGSTDTQYF.

This clone was seen just once. V is TRBV2 and J is TRBJ2-7, with 8 bases that match TRBD1. The germline V gene encodes CDR1 SNHLY and CDR2 FYNNEI. The CDR3 has 18 residues. With V trimmed by 6 bases and J by 5 bases, 21 bases remained unmatched. CDR3 in DNA: TGTGCCAGCAGCGAAACCCTCCGGACAGGGCCCATGCCCAACGAGCAGTACTTC. Its protein is CASSETLRTGPMPNEQYF.

The CDR3 is CAISEGTGYPGANVLTF. The CDR3 DNA reads TGTGCCATCAGTGAGGGGACAGGGTACCCTGGGGCCAACGTCCTGACTTTC. This chain joins TRBV10-3 and TRBJ2-6; 9 bases align to TRBD1. With V trimmed by 2 bases and J by 2 bases, 4 bases remained unmatched. Germline assignment: CDR1 ENHRY and CDR2 SYGVKD. The CDR3 spans 17 residues.

This clone was picked up a small number of times. This chain joins TRBV4-1 and TRBJ2-1, with no clear D. Between the trimmed V and J ends, which lost 4 bases and 2 bases, there was a span of 3 bases. The length of the CDR3 is 12 residues. Germline V gene lookup returns CDR1 MGHRA and CDR2 YSYEKL. The CDR3 is CASSPTYNEQFF. CDR3 sequence (DNA): TGCGCCAGCAGCCCTACCTACAATGAGCAGTTCTTC.

This clone came up once. The chain couples TRBV19 to TRBJ1-1; possibly TRBD1 for D (5 bases). The V and J ends lost 8 bases and 3 bases respectively, with 19 bases between them. The CDR3 contains 15 residues. The germline V gene encodes CDR1 LNHDA and CDR2 SQIVND (reference sequence). The CDR3 sequence: CASGRRGSADTEAFF. The CDR3, as DNA: TGTGCCAGTGGACGGCGGGGCAGCGCGGACACTGAAGCTTTCTTT.

This chain joins TRBV14 and TRBJ2-1; D call uncertain. The CDR3 runs 13 residues. V dropped 5 bases and J dropped 6 bases, with 11 bases sitting between them. Germline V gene lookup returns CDR1 SGHDN and CDR2 FVKESK. The CDR3: CASSENGPNEQFF. In DNA, the CDR3 is TGTGCCAGCAGCGAGAATGGGCCCAATGAGCAGTTCTTC.